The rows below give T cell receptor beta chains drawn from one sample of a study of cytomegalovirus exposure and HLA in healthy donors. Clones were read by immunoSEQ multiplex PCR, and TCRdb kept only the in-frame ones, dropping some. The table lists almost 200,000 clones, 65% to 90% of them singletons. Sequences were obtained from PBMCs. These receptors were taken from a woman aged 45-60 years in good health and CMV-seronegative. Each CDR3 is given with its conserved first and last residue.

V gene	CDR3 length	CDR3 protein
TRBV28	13	CASSSGGAYGYTF
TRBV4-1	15	CASSKGTGGAYEQYF
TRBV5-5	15	CASSVPRDSYNEQFF
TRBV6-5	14	CASSGQFGDSPLHF
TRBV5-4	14	CASSSRGYSYEQYF
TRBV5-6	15	CASSLAESSYNEQFF
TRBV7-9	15	CASSLGDLQGNEQFF
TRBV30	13	CAWSVEGSQPQHF
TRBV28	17	CASSPPTAASSGNTIYF
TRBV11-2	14	CASSSRRRGDTQYF
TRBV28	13	CASSWAGGTEAFF
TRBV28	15	CASELGHTQQETQYF
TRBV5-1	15	CASSLRQGVAHEQYF
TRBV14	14	CASSPTGRWNEQFF
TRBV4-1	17	CASSQGRGLAGVDEQFF
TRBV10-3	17	CAISESMAGGAYNEQFF
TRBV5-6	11	CASSREYGYTF
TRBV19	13	CASRGTGAGEQYF
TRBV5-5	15	CASSLLASGANVLTF
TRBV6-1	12	CASSERAARGFF
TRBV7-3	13	CASSASSGLPVFF
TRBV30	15	CAWSVWGANTGELFF
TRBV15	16	CATSRDLGTGLNEQFF
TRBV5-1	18	CASSNPGTGVTGANVLTF
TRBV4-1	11	CASSQVREQFF
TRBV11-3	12	CASRGDSYEQYF
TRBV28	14	CASSLRQGRYEQYF
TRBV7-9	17	CASSLRKLREENSPLHF